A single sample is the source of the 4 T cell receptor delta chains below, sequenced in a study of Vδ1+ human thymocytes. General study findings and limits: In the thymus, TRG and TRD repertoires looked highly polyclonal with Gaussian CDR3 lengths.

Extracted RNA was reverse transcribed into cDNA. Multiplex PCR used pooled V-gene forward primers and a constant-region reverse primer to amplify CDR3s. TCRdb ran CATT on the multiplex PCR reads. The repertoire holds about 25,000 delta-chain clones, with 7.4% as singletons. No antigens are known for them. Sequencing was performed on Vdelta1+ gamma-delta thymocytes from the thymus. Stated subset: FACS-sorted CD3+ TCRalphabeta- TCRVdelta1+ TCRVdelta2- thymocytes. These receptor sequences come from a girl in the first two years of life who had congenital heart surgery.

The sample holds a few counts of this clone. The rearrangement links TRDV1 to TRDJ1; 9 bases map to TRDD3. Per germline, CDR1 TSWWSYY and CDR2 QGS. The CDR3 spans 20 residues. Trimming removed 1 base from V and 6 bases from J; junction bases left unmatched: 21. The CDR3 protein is CALGEPDPTGRGIHLHKLIF. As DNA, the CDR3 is TGTGCTCTTGGGGAACCGGACCCAACTGGGAGGGGGATACATCTCCATAAACTCATCTTT.

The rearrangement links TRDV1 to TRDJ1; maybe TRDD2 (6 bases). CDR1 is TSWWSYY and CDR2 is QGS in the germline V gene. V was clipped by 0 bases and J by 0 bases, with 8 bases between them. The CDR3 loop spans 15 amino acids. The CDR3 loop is CALGELLPDTDKLIF. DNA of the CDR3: TGTGCTCTTGGGGAACTGCTTCCTGACACCGATAAACTCATCTTT.

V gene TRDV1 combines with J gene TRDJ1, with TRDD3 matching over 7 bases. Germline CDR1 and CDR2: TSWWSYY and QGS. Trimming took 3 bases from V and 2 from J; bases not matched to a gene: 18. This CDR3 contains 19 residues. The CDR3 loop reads CALGDRSRRYWGSTDKLIF. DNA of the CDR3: TGTGCTCTTGGGGATCGATCGCGTAGGTACTGGGGTAGTACCGATAAACTCATCTTT.

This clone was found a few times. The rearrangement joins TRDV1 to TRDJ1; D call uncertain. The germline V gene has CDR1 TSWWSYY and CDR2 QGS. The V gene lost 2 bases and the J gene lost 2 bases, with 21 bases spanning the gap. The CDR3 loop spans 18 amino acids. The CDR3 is CALGEGSLPEADTDKLIF. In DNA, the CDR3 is TGTGCTCTTGGGGAAGGTTCTTTGCCCGAAGCTGATACCGATAAACTCATCTTT.